These 5 T cell receptor beta chains originate from one sample sequenced in a study of shared clonotypes between healthy human individuals. Some clones are missing from TCRdb's copy, which holds only in-frame ones; the method was immunoSEQ multiplex PCR. The sample contains over 2 million clones, around 90% of which appear only once. Source material: naive CD4+ T cells from PBMCs. The subset here: CD45RA+ positively selected. The receptors were sampled from a man younger than 30 in good health. Some clones in this sample may be carry-over from other donors' samples.

This clone has a handful of counts. In DNA form, the CDR3 reads TGTGCCAGCAGCCAAGACAGGGGTTACGAGCAGTACTTC. Translating it yields CASSQDRGYEQYF. This rearrangement joins TRBV14 to TRBJ2-7; the D gene is possibly TRBD1 (6 bases). The germline V gene has CDR1 SGHDN and CDR2 FVKESK. V was pared by 0 bases and J by 4 bases, with 7 bases between. This CDR3 comprises 13 residues.

Turning to this clone: The sample has other DNA sequences that encode this CDR3 too. This sequence joins TRBV5-4 and TRBJ2-5; D call uncertain. Germline CDR1 and CDR2: SGHNT and YYREEE (reference sequence). This CDR3 is built from 13 residues. Trimming cost V 0 bases and J 5 bases, with 8 bases left between them. CDR3 loop: CASSLVAGETQYF. The CDR3 bases are TGTGCCAGCAGCTTGGTGGCCGGGGAGACCCAGTACTTC.

The chain links TRBV2 to TRBJ1-2; possibly TRBD1 for D (5 bases). This CDR3 spans 13 amino acids. V dropped 3 bases and J dropped 8 bases, with 13 bases sitting between them. Per germline, CDR1 SNHLY and CDR2 FYNNEI. The CDR3 DNA reads as TGTGCCAGCAGTGAGGGGACTTACGGGGGCTACACCTTC. It specifies CASSEGTYGGYTF.

The V gene is TRBV7-2, the J gene TRBJ2-2; TRBD1 aligns across 7 bases. V lost 1 base, J lost 1 base, and 3 bases stayed unmatched. Germline V gene sequence: CDR1 SGHTA, CDR2 FQGNSA. The CDR3 runs 16 residues. The DNA of the CDR3 is TGTGCCAGCAGCTTAGTGGGGACAGTGAACACCGGGGAGCTGTTTTTT. It yields the protein CASSLVGTVNTGELFF.

This clone was seen a few times. The sample has other DNA sequences that encode this CDR3 too. V and J are TRBV28 and TRBJ1-5; D is ambiguous. V lost 3 bases, J lost 4 bases, and 4 bases lay in between. This CDR3 has 12 amino acids. CDR1 is MDHEN, CDR2 SYDVKM, per germline. The CDR3 coding sequence is TGTGCCAGCAGTTTCCGGAATCAGCCCCAGCATTTT. This translates into CASSFRNQPQHF. The whole variable domain, remainder taken from reference TRBV28 and TRBJ1-5, is DVKVTQSSRYLVKRTGEKVFLECVQDMDHENMFWYRQDPGLGLRLIYFSYDVKMKEKGDIPEGYSVSREKKERFSLILESASTNQTSMYLCASSFRNQPQHFGDGTRLSIL.